This TCR beta chain was obtained from a study of T cells in tumors after PD-1 blockade. In the study overall: Prior checkpoint blockade, systemic immunosuppressant use, or anti-cancer therapy within 4 weeks excluded patients. Some patients also took daily vismodegib 150 mg during anti-PD-1 treatment.

Repertoires were generated with immunoSEQ multiplex PCR, while TCRdb's copy carries only in-frame clones and drops some. The sample has 40,000 to 55,000 clones, just under 80% seen once. This CDR3 comprises 15 residues. Trimming stripped 4 bases from V and 3 bases from J, with 16 bases between. Germline-derived CDR1 and CDR2 are MNHEY and SVGEGT. The V gene is TRBV6-2 or TRBV6-3, the J gene TRBJ2-7, with a possible D match to TRBD2 (5 bases). Source: PBMCs, taken before anti-PD-1 treatment. The clonotype originates from a human donor with basal cell carcinoma. The CDR3, as DNA: TGTGCCAGCAGTTCCCTTAGGACTCTTCGCTACGAGCAGTACTTC. This codes for CASSSLRTLRYEQYF.